Following are 29 T cell receptor beta chains from one sample sequenced in a study of cytomegalovirus exposure and HLA in healthy donors. The PCR employed 60 Vbeta primers together with 13 Jbeta primers. This table comes from immunoSEQ multiplex PCR, and its TCRdb copy is limited to in-frame clones, with some not included. This table has 150,000 or so clones, approximately 81% appearing once. Material: PBMCs. These receptors were obtained from a man younger than 35 in good health and CMV-seropositive.

This clone was seen only once. V and J are TRBV27 and TRBJ2-7; D uncertain. The CDR3 loop spans 13 amino acids. The ends were cut back, 2 bases at V and 6 bases at J, with 11 bases in the middle. Looked up from germline, CDR1 is MNHEY and CDR2 is SMNVEV (reference sequence). The CDR3 loop reads CASSLRGLGEQYF. The CDR3 nucleotides are TGTGCCAGCAGTTTAAGAGGATTGGGCGAGCAGTACTTC.

The rearrangement joins TRBV27 to TRBJ1-4; D may be TRBD1 (6 bases). V lost 5 bases and J lost 4, with 11 bases in between. Germline assignment: CDR1 MNHEY and CDR2 SMNVEV (reference sequence). The CDR3 is 14 residues long. The CDR3 DNA follows: TGTGCCAGCAGTAAGGACAGATTTAATGAAAAACTGTTTTTT. Its translation is CASSKDRFNEKLFF.

This clone was detected a few times. V and J are TRBV7-9 and TRBJ1-2; TRBD1 aligns across 7 bases. The trim removed 5 bases at V and 3 bases at J, leaving 6 bases unmatched. Germline CDR1 and CDR2: SEHNR and FQNEAQ (reference sequence). The CDR3 is made up of 14 amino acids. The CDR3: CASSPGQAYYGYTF. DNA for the CDR3: TGTGCCAGCAGCCCAGGACAGGCCTACTATGGCTACACCTTC. The full variable domain, rest sourced from reference TRBV7-9 and TRBJ1-2, is DTGVSQNPRHKITKRGQNVTFRCDPISEHNRLYWYRQTLGQGPEFLTYFQNEAQLEKSRLLSDRFSAERPKGSFSTLEIQRTEQGDSAMYLCASSPGQAYYGYTFGSGTRLTVV.

The chain is built from TRBV5-4 and TRBJ2-3; the match to TRBD1 covers 7 bases. With V trimmed by 4 bases and J by 2 bases, 4 bases remained unmatched. The CDR3 is 14 amino acids. Germline V gives CDR1 SGHNT, CDR2 YYREEE (reference sequence). The DNA for the CDR3 is TGTGCCAGCAGCCCCGACAGGGACACAGATACGCAGTATTTT. Its protein product is CASSPDRDTDTQYF.

The genes are TRBV7-8 and TRBJ1-2; tentative D call: TRBD1 (6 bases). Germline-derived CDR1 and CDR2 are SGHVS and FQNEAQ. This CDR3 spans 15 amino acids. The V gene lost 1 base and the J gene lost 3 bases, with 12 bases spanning the gap. The CDR3 DNA follows: TGTGCCAGCAGCTTAGACAGGGTCTTTGACTATGGCTACACCTTC. Translating gives CASSLDRVFDYGYTF.

The rearrangement links TRBV4-3 to TRBJ1-1; D remains unclear. V lost 1 base and J lost 0, with 12 bases in between. Germline lookup yields CDR1 LGHNA and CDR2 YSLEER. The CDR3 is 16 residues long. The CDR3 nucleotides are TGCGCCAGCAGCCAAGCCGCCCCCGACATGAACACTGAAGCTTTCTTT. It translates to CASSQAAPDMNTEAFF.

The chain couples TRBV2 to TRBJ1-6, with D hard to call. The CDR3 sequence is 15 residues long. Between the trimmed V and J ends, which lost 4 bases and 6 bases, there was a span of 13 bases. Germline V gene data show CDR1 as SNHLY and CDR2 as FYNNEI. The CDR3 DNA sequence: TGTGCCAGCAGTGTTGGTCTGGAGGGTAATTCACCCCTCCACTTT. This sequence encodes CASSVGLEGNSPLHF. The full variable domain, its missing parts supplied by reference TRBV2 and TRBJ1-6, is EPEVTQTPSHQVTQMGQEVILRCVPISNHLYFYWYRQILGQKVEFLVSFYNNEISEKSEIFDDQFSVERPDGSNFTLKIRSTKLEDSAMYFCASSVGLEGNSPLHFGNGTRLTVT.

V usage is TRBV7-9 and J usage is TRBJ1-3; D call uncertain. The CDR3 runs to 12 residues. Germline V gene sequence: CDR1 SEHNR, CDR2 FQNEAQ (reference sequence). Trimming left V 5 bases short and J 0 bases short, with 2 bases between. The CDR3 reads CASSLSGNTIYF. The DNA of the CDR3 is TGTGCCAGCAGCCTCTCTGGAAACACCATATATTTT.

This chain connects TRBV2 to TRBJ1-2, with 8 bases matching TRBD1. Germline trimming cut 8 bases from V and 14 bases from J; bases unmatched to any gene: 13. The CDR3 has 12 residues. The germline V gene encodes CDR1 SNHLY and CDR2 FYNNEI. The CDR3 spells CASPGTRDRRTF. In DNA form, the CDR3 reads TGTGCCAGCCCCGGGACAAGGGACAGGAGGACCTTC.

This chain joins TRBV9 and TRBJ2-7; D possibly corresponds to TRBD2 (6 bases). CDR3 length: 15 residues. V was cut by 0 bases and J by 3 bases, with 13 bases left in between. Germline lookup yields CDR1 SGDLS and CDR2 YYNGEE. The CDR3 here is CASSVARGDNYEQYF. DNA of the CDR3: TGTGCCAGCAGCGTAGCGCGGGGTGACAACTACGAGCAGTACTTC.

The chain couples TRBV5-6 to TRBJ1-1; a weak D match, TRBD1 (5 bases). The CDR3 totals 14 residues. Trimming left V 3 bases short and J 1 base short, with 10 bases between. Germline V gene lookup returns CDR1 SGHDT and CDR2 YYEEEE. The CDR3 DNA reads as TGTGCCAGCAGCTGGGGGGGGTCGAACACTGAAGCTTTCTTT. Translated, it gives CASSWGGSNTEAFF.

This clone was seen just once. The chain carries TRBV2 and TRBJ2-6; the D is unclear. Between the trimmed V and J ends, which lost 8 bases and 0 bases, there was a span of 14 bases. This CDR3 comprises 16 residues. Germline assignment: CDR1 SNHLY and CDR2 FYNNEI. CDR3 sequence: CASQPFDNSGANVLTF. The CDR3 DNA reads as TGTGCCAGCCAGCCTTTTGACAACTCTGGGGCCAACGTCCTGACTTTC.

The table lists this clone with a count of one. The chain carries TRBV6-5 and TRBJ2-5; weak D call: TRBD1 (6 bases). The CDR3 contains 14 residues. Germline V lookup: CDR1 MNHEY, CDR2 SVGAGI. The ends were cut back, 4 bases at V and 5 bases at J, with 14 bases in the middle. The CDR3 bases are TGTGCCAGCAGTTCCTCAGGACAGAGGGAGACCCAGTACTTC. Residues: CASSSSGQRETQYF.

Comment on this clone: This specimen includes other DNA sequences encoding the same CDR3. The chain couples TRBV4-3 to TRBJ1-4, with D uncertain. CDR3 size: 15 residues. V was pared by 0 bases and J by 2 bases, with 7 bases between. The germline CDR1 and CDR2 sequences are LGHNA and YSLEER. This chain's CDR3 is CASSQDRGTNEKLFF. As DNA, the CDR3 is TGCGCCAGCAGCCAAGATAGAGGGACTAATGAAAAACTGTTTTTT.

This clone has a single count. The chain is built from TRBV9 and TRBJ1-2; 9 bases are shared with TRBD1. The germline V gene has CDR1 SGDLS and CDR2 YYNGEE. This CDR3 has 16 amino acids. V dropped 5 bases and J dropped 0; count of bases not matched to a gene: 8. CDR3 sequence reads: CASSTGGQGPNYGYTF. DNA of the CDR3: TGTGCCAGCAGTACCGGAGGACAGGGGCCTAACTATGGCTACACCTTC. Full variable domain (outside the CDR3, taken from reference TRBV9 and TRBJ1-2): DSGVTQTPKHLITATGQRVTLRCSPRSGDLSVYWYQQSLDQGLQFLIQYYNGEERAKGNILERFSAQQFPDLHSELNLSSLELGDSALYFCASSTGGQGPNYGYTFGSGTRLTVV.

The chain couples TRBV2 to TRBJ2-1, with D possibly matching TRBD2 (6 bases). The CDR3 totals 15 residues. V lost 8 bases, J lost 7 bases, and 21 bases lay in between. CDR1 and CDR2 from the germline V gene are SNHLY and FYNNEI. CDR3 protein: CASGKGRSLLNEQFF. In nucleotides, the CDR3 is TGTGCCAGCGGAAAAGGGAGGAGTCTTCTTAATGAGCAGTTCTTC.

This chain uses TRBV4-2 with TRBJ1-5, with TRBD1 identical over 7 bases. This CDR3 is built from 16 residues. The junction had 7 bases not matched to a gene; V was cut back by 1 base and J by 4 bases. Germline CDR1 and CDR2: LGHNA and YNFKEQ. The CDR3 DNA is TGTGCCAGCAGCCAAGTTCAGGGGGTGGATAATCAGCCCCAGCATTTT. Translation: CASSQVQGVDNQPQHF.

The chain has TRBV6-5 and TRBJ1-1, with D perhaps TRBD1 (6 bases). Germline-derived CDR1 and CDR2 are MNHEY and SVGAGI. Trimming left V 0 bases short and J 8 bases short, with 10 bases between. The CDR3 is 13 residues long. The CDR3 region has the DNA TGTGCCAGCAGTTACTCGATAGGGGGAGAAGCTTTCTTT. Protein: CASSYSIGGEAFF.

The rearrangement uses TRBV12-5 and TRBJ2-7; D call uncertain. V lost 3 bases, J lost 6 bases, and 6 bases lay in between. CDR1 is LGHNT and CDR2 is FRNRAP in the germline V gene. The CDR3 loop spans 11 amino acids. The CDR3 DNA sequence: TGTGCTAGTGGTTTAAGCCGCGAGCAGTACTTC. This sequence encodes CASGLSREQYF.

The V call is TRBV6-1, the J call TRBJ2-5; 8 bases agree with TRBD1. The J call may be mistaken, given a closer DNA end match to TRBJ2-7. From germline, CDR1 is MNHNS and CDR2 SASEGT. The CDR3 contains 14 residues. CDR3 sequence reads: CASASGQVAYEQYF. CDR3 bases: TGTGCCAGCGCGTCGGGACAGGTGGCCTACGAGCAGTACTTC.

CDR3 in DNA: TGCGCCAGCAGCCCTCATCGGACTAGCTTCTACGAGCAGTACTTC. Amino acid sequence: CASSPHRTSFYEQYF. This chain joins TRBV4-3 and TRBJ2-7; TRBD2 matches at 8 bases. Germline assignment: CDR1 LGHNA and CDR2 YSLEER. The length of the CDR3 is 15 residues. V lost 4 bases, J lost 3 bases, and 8 bases stayed unmatched.

The table lists this clone with a count of one. J is TRBJ2-3 and V is TRBV10-2; no clear D. This CDR3 comprises 12 residues. Deletions cut 6 bases from V and 0 bases from J, with 4 bases between. Germline assignment: CDR1 WSHSY and CDR2 SAAADI. The CDR3 sequence is CASRTSTDTQYF. The CDR3 DNA sequence: TGCGCCAGCAGGACTAGCACAGATACGCAGTATTTT.

The genes are TRBV9 and TRBJ1-6; D is unresolved. The CDR3 extends over 19 amino acids. Trimming stripped 0 bases from V and 0 bases from J, with 16 bases between. Germline CDR1 reads SGDLS; CDR2 reads YYNGEE. CDR3 sequence reads: CASSVVDVSDGSYNSPLHF. The CDR3 nucleotides read TGTGCCAGCAGCGTAGTTGATGTGAGCGACGGCTCCTATAATTCACCCCTCCACTTT.

This chain uses TRBV6-5 with TRBJ1-5, with a possible D match to TRBD1 (6 bases). Trimming removed 5 bases at V and 6 bases at J, with 11 bases between. The germline V gene encodes CDR1 MNHEY and CDR2 SVGAGI. CDR3 size: 13 residues. The CDR3 region has the DNA TGTGCCAGCAGTCCTCAGGGGTCTCAGCCCCAGCATTTT. It yields the protein CASSPQGSQPQHF.

The rearrangement uses TRBV5-4 and TRBJ1-2; D might be TRBD1 (5 bases). There are 15 residues in the CDR3. Germline V gene lookup returns CDR1 SGHNT and CDR2 YYREEE (reference sequence). The V end lost 0 bases, the J end lost 2 bases, and 11 bases lay between the germline ends. CDR3 in DNA: TGTGCCAGCAGCTTGGCTGTAGGGGTCAACTATGGCTACACCTTC. Encoded protein: CASSLAVGVNYGYTF.

The chain links TRBV6-6 to TRBJ1-1, with 7 positions matching TRBD1. Germline-derived CDR1 and CDR2 are MNHNY and SVGAGI (reference sequence). This CDR3 spans 14 amino acids. Unmatched junction bases numbered 3, after V lost 2 bases and J lost 3 bases. CDR3 amino acids: CASSYEGAYTEAFF. The CDR3 nucleotides read TGTGCCAGCAGTTACGAGGGGGCATACACTGAAGCTTTCTTT.

The CDR3 reads CASSYYSGEGARAFF. In DNA form, the CDR3 reads TGTGCCAGCAGTTACTACTCGGGTGAGGGGGCTCGCGCTTTCTTT. The chain couples TRBV6-5 to TRBJ1-1, with 7 nucleotides matching TRBD1. This CDR3 spans 15 amino acids. Germline CDR1 and CDR2: MNHEY and SVGAGI. J lost 11 bases, V lost 1 base, and 13 bases had no gene match.

The chain carries TRBV6-5 and TRBJ2-3, with a weak D call TRBD2 (6 bases). There are 13 residues in the CDR3. The V gene lost 6 bases and the J gene lost 0 bases, with 7 bases spanning the gap. The V gene's germline CDR1 is MNHEY and CDR2 SVGAGI. The CDR3 DNA is TGTGCCAGCAGGCGGGACAGCACAGATACGCAGTATTTT. It yields the protein CASRRDSTDTQYF.

This chain uses TRBV18 with TRBJ2-7; 8 bases fit TRBD1. V was clipped by 4 bases and J by 12 bases; unmatched bases: 14. The germline V gene has CDR1 KGHSH and CDR2 LQKENI. CDR3 length: 14 residues. The CDR3: CASSRQSGQGHLYF. The CDR3 nucleotides read TGTGCCAGCTCACGACAGAGCGGACAGGGCCACCTGTACTTC. Complete variable domain (other parts from reference TRBV18 and TRBJ2-7): NAGVMQNPRHLVRRRGQEARLRCSPMKGHSHVYWYRQLPEEGLKFMVYLQKENIIDESGMPKERFSAEFPKEGPSILRIQQVVRGDSAAYFCASSRQSGQGHLYFGPGTRLTVT.